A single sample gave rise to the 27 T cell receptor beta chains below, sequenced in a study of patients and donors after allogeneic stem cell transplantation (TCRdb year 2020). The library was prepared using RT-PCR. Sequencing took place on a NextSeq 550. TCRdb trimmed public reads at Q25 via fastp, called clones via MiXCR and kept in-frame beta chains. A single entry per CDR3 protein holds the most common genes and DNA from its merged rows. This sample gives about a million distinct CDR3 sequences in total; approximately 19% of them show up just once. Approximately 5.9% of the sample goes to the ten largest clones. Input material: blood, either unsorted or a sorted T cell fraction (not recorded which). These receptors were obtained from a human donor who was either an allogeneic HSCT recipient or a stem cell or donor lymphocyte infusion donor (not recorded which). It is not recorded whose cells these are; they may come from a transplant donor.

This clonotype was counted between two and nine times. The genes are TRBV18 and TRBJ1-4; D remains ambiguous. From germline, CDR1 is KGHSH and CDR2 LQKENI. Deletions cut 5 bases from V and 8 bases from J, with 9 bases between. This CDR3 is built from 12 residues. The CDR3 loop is CASSAKDEKLFF. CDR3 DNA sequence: TGTGCCAGCTCAGCTAAGGACGAAAAACTGTTTTTT.

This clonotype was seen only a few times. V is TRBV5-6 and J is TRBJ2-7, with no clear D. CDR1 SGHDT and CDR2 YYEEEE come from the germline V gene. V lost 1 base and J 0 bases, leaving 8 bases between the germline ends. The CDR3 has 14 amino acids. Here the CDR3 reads CASSLKALSYEQYF. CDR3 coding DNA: TGTGCCAGCAGCTTGAAGGCACTCTCCTACGAGCAGTACTTC.

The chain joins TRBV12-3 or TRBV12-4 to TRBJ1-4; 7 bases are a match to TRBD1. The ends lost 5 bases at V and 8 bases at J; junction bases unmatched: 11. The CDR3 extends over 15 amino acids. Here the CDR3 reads CASSKTGRGGEKLFF. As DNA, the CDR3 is TGTGCCAGCAGTAAGACAGGGAGGGGTGGCGAAAAACTGTTTTTT.

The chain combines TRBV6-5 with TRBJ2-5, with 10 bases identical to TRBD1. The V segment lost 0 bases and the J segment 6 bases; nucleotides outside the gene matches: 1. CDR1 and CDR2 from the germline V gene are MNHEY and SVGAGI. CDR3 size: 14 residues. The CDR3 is CASSYSTGGKTQYF. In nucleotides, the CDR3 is TGTGCCAGCAGTTACTCGACAGGGGGCAAGACCCAGTACTTC.

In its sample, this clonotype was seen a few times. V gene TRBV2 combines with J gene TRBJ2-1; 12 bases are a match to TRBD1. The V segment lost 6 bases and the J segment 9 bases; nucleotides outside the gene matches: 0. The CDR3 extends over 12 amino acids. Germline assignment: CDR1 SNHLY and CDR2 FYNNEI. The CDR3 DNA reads TGTGCCAGCAGGGGACAGGGGGCTGAGCAGTTCTTC. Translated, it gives CASRGQGAEQFF.

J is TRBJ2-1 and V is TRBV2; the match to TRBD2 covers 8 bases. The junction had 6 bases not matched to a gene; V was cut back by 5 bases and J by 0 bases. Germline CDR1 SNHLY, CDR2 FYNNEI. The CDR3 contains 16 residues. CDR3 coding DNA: TGTGCCAGCAGTCAGAAGCGGGGGAGCTCCTACAATGAGCAGTTCTTC. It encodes CASSQKRGSSYNEQFF.

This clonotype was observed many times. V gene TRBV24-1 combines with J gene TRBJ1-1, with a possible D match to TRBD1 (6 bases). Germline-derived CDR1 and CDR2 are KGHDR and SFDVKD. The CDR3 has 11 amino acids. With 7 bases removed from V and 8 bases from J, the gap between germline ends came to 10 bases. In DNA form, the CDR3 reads TGTGCCACCAGCGAACAGGGCGAAGCTTTCTTT. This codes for CATSEQGEAFF.

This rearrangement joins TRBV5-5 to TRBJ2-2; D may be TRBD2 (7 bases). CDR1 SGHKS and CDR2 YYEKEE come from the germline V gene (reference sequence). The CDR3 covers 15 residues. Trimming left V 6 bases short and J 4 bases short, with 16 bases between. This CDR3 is CASTLWGGATGELFF. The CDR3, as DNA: TGTGCCAGCACCCTATGGGGGGGCGCCACCGGGGAGCTGTTTTTT.

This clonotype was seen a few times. CDR3 sequence reads: CSARPRDYNSPLHF. The CDR3 nucleotides read TGCAGTGCTAGACCCCGCGATTATAATTCACCCCTCCACTTT. The chain couples TRBV20-1 to TRBJ1-6; D is undetermined. This CDR3 has 14 residues. CDR1 and CDR2 (germline): DFQATT, SNEGSKA (reference sequence). V shed 2 bases and J shed 4 bases, with 9 bases lying between them.

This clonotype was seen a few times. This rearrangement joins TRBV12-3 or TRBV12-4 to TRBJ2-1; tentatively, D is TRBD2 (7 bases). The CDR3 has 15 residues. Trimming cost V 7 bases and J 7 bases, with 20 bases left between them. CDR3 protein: CASKSGGGPGNEQFF. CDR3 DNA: TGTGCCAGCAAAAGTGGCGGGGGCCCGGGAAATGAGCAGTTCTTC.

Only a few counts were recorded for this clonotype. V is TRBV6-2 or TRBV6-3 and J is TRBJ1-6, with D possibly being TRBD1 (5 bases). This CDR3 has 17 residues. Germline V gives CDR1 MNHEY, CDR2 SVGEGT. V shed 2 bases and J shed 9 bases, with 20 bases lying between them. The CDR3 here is CASSYQITGLRSSPLHF. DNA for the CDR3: TGTGCCAGCAGTTACCAAATCACAGGCCTCCGGAGTTCACCCCTCCACTTT.

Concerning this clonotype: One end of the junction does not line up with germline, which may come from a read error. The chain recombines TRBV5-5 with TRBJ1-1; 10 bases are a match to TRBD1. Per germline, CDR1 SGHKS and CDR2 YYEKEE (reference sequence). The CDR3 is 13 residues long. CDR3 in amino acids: CASWTGGNTEAVF. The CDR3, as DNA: TGTGCCAGCTGGACAGGGGGGAACACTGAAGCTGTCTTT.

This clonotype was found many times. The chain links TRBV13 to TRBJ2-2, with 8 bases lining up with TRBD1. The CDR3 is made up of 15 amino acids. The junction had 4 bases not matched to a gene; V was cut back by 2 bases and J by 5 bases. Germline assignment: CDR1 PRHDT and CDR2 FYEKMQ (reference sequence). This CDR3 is CASSLQGARTGELFF. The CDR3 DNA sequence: TGTGCCAGCAGCTTACAGGGGGCGCGGACCGGGGAGCTGTTTTTT.

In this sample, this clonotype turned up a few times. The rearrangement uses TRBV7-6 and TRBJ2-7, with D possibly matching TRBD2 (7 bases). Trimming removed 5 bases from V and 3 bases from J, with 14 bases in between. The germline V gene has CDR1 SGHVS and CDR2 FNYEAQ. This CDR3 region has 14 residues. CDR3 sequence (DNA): TGTGCCAGCAGCCCAGGGGAGGGTCACTACGAGCAGTACTTC. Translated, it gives CASSPGEGHYEQYF.

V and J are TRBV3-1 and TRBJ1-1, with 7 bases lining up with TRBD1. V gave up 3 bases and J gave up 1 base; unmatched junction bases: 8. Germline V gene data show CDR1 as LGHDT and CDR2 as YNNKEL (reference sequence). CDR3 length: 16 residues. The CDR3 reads CASSHHRDSRNTEAFF. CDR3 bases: TGTGCCAGCAGCCACCACCGGGACAGCCGGAACACTGAAGCTTTCTTT.

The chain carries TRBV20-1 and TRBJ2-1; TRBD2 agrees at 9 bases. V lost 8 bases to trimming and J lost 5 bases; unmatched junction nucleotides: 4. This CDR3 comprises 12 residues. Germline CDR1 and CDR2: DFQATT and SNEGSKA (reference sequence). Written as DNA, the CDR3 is TGCAGTTTTAGCGGGGGTGACAATGAGCAGTTCTTC. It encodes CSFSGGDNEQFF.

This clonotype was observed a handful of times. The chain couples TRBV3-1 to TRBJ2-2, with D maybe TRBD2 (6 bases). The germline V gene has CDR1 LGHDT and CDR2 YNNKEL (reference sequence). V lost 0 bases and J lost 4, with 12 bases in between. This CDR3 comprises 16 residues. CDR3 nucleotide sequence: TGTGCCAGCAGCCAAGAATGGGGGGTACTCACCGGGGAGCTGTTTTTT. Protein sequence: CASSQEWGVLTGELFF.

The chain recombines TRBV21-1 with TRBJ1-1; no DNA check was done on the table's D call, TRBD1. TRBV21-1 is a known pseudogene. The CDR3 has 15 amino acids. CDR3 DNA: TGTGCCAGCAGCCTTCGCCGGACAGGGTGTGATGAAGCTTTCTTT. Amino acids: CASSLRRTGCDEAFF.

CDR3 sequence: CASRTSGAPYNEQFF. The CDR3, as DNA: TGTGCCAGCAGAACTAGCGGAGCCCCCTACAATGAGCAGTTCTTC. This sequence joins TRBV12-3 or TRBV12-4 and TRBJ2-1; 8 bases map to TRBD2. V was pared by 6 bases and J by 2 bases, with 6 bases of the junction left unmatched. There are 15 residues in the CDR3.

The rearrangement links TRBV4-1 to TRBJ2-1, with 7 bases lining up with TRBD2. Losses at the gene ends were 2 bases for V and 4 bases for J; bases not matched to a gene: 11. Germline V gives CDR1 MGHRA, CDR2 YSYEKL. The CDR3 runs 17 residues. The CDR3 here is CASSQPIERGSYNEQFF. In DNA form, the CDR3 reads TGCGCCAGCAGCCAACCCATAGAGCGGGGTTCGTACAATGAGCAGTTCTTC.

The CDR3 sequence is CASRRDRTYEQYF. For the CDR3, the DNA is TGTGCCAGCAGGAGGGACAGAACCTACGAGCAGTACTTC. This chain joins TRBV6-6 and TRBJ2-7; 7 bases line up with TRBD1. Per the germline V gene, CDR1 is MNHNY and CDR2 is SVGAGI (reference sequence). The CDR3 length is 13 residues. The V gene end was trimmed by 6 bases and the J gene end by 2 bases; junction bases not matched to a gene: 4.

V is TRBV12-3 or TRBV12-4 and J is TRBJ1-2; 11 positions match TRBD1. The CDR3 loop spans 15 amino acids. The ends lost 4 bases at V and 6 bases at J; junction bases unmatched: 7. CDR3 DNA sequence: TGTGCCAGCAGTTGGCCGGGACAGGGGGAGAATGGCTACACCTTC. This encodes CASSWPGQGENGYTF.

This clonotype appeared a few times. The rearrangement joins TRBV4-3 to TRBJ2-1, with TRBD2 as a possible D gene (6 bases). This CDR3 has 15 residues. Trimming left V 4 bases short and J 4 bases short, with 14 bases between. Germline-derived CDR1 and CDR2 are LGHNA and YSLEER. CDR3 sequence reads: CASSPGEAEYNEQFF. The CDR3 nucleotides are TGCGCCAGCAGCCCGGGGGAGGCGGAATACAATGAGCAGTTCTTC.

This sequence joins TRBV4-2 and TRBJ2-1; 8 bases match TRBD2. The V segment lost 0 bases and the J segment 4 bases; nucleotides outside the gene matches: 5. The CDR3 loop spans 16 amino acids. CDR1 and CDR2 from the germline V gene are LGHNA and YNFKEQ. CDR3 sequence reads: CASSQEPSSGYNEQFF. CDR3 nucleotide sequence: TGTGCCAGCAGCCAAGAGCCCTCTAGCGGGTACAATGAGCAGTTCTTC.

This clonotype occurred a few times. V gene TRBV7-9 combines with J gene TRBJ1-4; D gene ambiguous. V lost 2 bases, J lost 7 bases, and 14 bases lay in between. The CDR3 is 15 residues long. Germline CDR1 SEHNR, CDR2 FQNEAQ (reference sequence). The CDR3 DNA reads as TGTGCCAGCAGCTTACTTGGGTTGACTGGTGAAAAACTGTTTTTT. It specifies CASSLLGLTGEKLFF.

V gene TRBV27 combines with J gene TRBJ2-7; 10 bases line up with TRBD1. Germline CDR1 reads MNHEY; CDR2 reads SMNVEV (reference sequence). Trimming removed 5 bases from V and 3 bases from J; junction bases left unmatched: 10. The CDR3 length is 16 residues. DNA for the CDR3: TGTGCCAGCAGTCCGCGGATGGGACAGGGGTACTACGAGCAGTACTTC. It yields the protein CASSPRMGQGYYEQYF.

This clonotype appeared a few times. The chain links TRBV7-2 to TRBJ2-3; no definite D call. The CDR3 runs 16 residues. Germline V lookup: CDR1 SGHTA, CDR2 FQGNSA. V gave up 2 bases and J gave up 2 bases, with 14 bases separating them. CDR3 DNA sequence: TGTGCCAGCAGCTTAATTCTCGGTTCGGTCACAGATACGCAGTATTTT. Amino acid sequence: CASSLILGSVTDTQYF.